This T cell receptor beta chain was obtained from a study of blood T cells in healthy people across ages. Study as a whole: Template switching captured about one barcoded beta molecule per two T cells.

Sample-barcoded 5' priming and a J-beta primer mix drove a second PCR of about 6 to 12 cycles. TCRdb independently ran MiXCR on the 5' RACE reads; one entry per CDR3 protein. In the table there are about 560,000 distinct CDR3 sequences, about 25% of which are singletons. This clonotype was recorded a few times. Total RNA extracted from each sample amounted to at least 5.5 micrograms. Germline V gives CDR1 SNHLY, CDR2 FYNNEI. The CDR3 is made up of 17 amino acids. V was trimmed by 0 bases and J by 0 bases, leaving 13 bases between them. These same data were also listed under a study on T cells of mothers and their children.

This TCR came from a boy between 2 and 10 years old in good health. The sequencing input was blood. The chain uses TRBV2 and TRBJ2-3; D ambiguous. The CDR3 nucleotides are TGTGCCAGCAGTGAAGCGGGAACAAGGTCTAGCACAGATACGCAGTATTTT. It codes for CASSEAGTRSSTDTQYF.